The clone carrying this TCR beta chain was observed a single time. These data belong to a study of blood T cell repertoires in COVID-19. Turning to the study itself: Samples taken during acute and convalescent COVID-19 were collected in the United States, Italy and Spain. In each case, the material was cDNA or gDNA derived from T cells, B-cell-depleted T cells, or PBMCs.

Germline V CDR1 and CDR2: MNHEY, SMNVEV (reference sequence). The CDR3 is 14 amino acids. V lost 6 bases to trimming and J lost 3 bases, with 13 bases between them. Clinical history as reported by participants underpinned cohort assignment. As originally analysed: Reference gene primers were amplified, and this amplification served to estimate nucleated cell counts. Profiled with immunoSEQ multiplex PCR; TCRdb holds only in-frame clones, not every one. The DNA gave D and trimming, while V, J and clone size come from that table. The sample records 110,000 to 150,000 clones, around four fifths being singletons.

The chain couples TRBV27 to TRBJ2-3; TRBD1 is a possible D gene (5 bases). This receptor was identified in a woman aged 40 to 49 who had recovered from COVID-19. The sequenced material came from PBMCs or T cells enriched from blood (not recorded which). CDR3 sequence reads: CASSTREGTDTQYF. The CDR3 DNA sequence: TGTGCCAGCAGCACCAGGGAAGGGACAGATACGCAGTATTTT.